What follows are 3 T cell receptor beta chains derived from one specimen sequenced in a study of follicular helper T cells after annual influenza vaccination. Method: immunoSEQ multiplex PCR; TCRdb's copy keeps in-frame clones and lacks some. The table has about 10,000 clones, approximately 78% seen once. The time point denotes: 2015-2016 season, 7 days after influenza vaccination. The sequencing used CXCR5+ CD38- circulating T follicular helper cells from blood, collected 7 days after influenza vaccination. Subset defined: circulating Tfh, non-naive CD4+CXCR5+PD-1+ (ICOS+CD38+ or ICOS-CD38-). These receptors were collected from an adult who received the influenza vaccine.

The rearrangement joins TRBV5-1 to TRBJ1-5; D is ambiguous. CDR1 is SGHRS, CDR2 YFSETQ, per germline. The CDR3 extends over 13 amino acids. Trimming left V 0 bases short and J 7 bases short, with 8 bases between. DNA of the CDR3: TGCGCCAGCAGCTTGGGGGAGCGGCAGCCCCAGCATTTT. Protein product: CASSLGERQPQHF.

This clone has more than one count but fewer than ten. The chain joins TRBV10-1 to TRBJ1-6, with D possibly matching TRBD1 (5 bases). This CDR3 contains 13 residues. The V gene lost 5 bases and the J gene lost 10 bases, with 12 bases spanning the gap. Germline V gene data show CDR1 as WNHNN and CDR2 as SYGVQD (reference sequence). The CDR3 DNA follows: TGCGCCAGCAGTTCCCGGGACTCGTCACCCCTCCACTTT. Its translation: CASSSRDSSPLHF.

The chain links TRBV7-9 to TRBJ1-5; D remains unclear. The CDR3 sequence is 13 residues long. V lost 8 bases to trimming and J lost 6 bases, with 14 bases between them. Germline lookup yields CDR1 SEHNR and CDR2 FQNEAQ (reference sequence). CDR3 DNA: TGTGCCAGCTCAGCTTTTAACCTTCAGCCCCAGCATTTT. Protein product: CASSAFNLQPQHF.